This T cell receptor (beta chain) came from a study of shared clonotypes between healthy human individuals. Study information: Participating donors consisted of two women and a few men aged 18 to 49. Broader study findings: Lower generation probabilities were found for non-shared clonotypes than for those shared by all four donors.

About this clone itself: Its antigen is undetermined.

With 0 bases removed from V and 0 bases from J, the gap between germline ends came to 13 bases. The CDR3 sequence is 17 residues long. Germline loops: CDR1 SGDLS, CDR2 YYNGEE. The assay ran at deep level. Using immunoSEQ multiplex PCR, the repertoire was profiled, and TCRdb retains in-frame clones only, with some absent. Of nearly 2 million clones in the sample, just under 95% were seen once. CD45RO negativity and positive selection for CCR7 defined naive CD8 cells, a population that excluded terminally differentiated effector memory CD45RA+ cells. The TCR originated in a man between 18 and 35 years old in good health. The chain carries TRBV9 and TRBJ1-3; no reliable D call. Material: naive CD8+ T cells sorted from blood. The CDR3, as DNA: TGTGCCAGCAGCGTAGGGGAAGGACGGCCCTCTGGAAACACCATATATTTT. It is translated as CASSVGEGRPSGNTIYF.